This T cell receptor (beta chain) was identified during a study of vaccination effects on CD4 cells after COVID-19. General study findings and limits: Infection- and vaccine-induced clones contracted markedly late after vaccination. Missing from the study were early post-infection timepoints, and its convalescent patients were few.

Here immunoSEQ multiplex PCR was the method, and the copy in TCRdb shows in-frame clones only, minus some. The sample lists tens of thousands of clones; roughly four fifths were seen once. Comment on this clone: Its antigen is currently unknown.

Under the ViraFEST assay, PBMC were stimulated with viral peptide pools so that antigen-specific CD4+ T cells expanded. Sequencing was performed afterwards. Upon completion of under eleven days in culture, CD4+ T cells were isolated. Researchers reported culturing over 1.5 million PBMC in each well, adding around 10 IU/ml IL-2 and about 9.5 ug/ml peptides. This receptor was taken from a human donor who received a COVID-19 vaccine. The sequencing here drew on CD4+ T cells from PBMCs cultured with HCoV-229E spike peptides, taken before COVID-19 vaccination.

CDR3 residues: CASSHRDRGRVVMRAFF. The CDR3 nucleotides are TGTGCCAGCAGCCACCGGGACAGGGGGAGGGTGGTGATGCGAGCTTTCTTT. This chain connects TRBV5-6 to TRBJ1-1; 11 bases align to TRBD1. The V gene's germline CDR1 is SGHDT and CDR2 YYEEEE. After removal of 4 bases from V and 10 bases from J, the junction contained 18 bases not matched to a gene. CDR3 length: 17 amino acids.